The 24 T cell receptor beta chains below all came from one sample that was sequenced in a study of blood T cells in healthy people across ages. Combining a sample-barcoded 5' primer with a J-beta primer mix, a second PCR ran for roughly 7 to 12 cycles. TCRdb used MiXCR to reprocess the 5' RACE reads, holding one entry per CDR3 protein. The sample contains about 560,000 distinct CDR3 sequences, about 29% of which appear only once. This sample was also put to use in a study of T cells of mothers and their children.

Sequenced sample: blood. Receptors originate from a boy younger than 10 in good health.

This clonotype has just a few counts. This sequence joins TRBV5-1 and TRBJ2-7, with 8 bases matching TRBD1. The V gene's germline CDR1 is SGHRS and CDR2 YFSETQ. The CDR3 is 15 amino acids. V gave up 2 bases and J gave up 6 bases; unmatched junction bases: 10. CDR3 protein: CASSFPGQVVSEQYF. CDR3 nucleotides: TGCGCCAGCAGCTTCCCGGGACAGGTAGTTTCCGAGCAGTACTTC.

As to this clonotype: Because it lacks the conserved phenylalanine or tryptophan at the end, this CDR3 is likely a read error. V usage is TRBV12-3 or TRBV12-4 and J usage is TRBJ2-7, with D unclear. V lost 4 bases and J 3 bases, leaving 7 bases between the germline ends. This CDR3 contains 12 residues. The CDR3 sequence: CASSSGLYEQYL. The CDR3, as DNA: TGTGCCAGCAGTTCCGGTCTCTACGAGCAGTACCTC.

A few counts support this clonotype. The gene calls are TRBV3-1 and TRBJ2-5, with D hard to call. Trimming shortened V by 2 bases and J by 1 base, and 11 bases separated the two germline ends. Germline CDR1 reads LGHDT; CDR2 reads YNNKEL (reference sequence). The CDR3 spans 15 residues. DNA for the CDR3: TGTGCCAGCAGCCAACCCCAACTTCGCCAAGAGACCCAGTACTTC. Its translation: CASSQPQLRQETQYF.

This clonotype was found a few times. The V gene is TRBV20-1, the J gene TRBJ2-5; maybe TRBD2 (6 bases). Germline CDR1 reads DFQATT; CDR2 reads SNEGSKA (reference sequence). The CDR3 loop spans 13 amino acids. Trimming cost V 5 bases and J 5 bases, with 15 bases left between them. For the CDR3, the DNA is TGCAGTGCTCTCGGGGGTATCGTGGAGACCCAGTACTTC. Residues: CSALGGIVETQYF.

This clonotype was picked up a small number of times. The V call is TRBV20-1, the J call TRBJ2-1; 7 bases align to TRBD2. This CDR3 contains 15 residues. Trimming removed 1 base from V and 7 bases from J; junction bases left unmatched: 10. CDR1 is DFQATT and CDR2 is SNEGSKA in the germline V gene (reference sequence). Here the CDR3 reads CSARGGGSEGNEQFF. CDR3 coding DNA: TGCAGTGCTAGAGGAGGCGGGAGTGAGGGGAATGAGCAGTTCTTC.

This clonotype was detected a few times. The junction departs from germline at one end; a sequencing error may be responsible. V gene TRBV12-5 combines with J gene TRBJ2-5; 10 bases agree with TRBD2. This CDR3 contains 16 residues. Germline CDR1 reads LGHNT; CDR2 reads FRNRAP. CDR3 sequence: CASGLVLLAGEETQCF. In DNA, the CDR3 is TGTGCTAGTGGTTTGGTACTGCTAGCGGGAGAAGAGACCCAGTGCTTC.

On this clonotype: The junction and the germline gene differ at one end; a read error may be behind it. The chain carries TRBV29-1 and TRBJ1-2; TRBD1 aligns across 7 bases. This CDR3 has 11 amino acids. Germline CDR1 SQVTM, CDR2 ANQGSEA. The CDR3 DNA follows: TGCAGCGTTGAACAAGGGGGCGGCTACGCCTTC. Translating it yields CSVEQGGGYAF.

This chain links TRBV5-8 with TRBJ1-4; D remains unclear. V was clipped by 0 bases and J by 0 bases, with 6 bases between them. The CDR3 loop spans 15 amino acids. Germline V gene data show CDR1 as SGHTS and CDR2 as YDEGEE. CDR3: CASSLGPATNEKLFF. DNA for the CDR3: TGTGCCAGCAGCTTGGGTCCTGCAACTAATGAAAAACTGTTTTTT. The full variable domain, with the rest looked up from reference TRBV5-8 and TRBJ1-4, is EAGVTQSPTHLIKTRGQQATLRCSPISGHTSVYWYQQALGLGLQFLLWYDEGEERNRGNFPPRFSGRQFPNYSSELNVNALELEDSALYLCASSLGPATNEKLFFGSGTQLSVL.

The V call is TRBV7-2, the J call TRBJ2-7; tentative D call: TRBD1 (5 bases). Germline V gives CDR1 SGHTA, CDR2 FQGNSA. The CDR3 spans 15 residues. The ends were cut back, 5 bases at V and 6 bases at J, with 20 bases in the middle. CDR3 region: CASSQRTLSGVEQYF. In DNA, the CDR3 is TGTGCCAGCAGCCAAAGGACACTCTCAGGAGTCGAGCAGTACTTC.

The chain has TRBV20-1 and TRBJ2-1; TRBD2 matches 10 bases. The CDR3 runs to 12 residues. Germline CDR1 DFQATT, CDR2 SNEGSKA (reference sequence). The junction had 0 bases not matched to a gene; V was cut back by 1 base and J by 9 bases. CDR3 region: CSARVAGGEQFF. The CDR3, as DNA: TGCAGTGCTAGAGTAGCGGGAGGTGAGCAGTTCTTC.

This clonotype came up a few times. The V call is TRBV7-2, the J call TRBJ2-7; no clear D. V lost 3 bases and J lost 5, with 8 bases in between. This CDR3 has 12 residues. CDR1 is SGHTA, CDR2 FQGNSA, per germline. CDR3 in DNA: TGTGCCAGCAGCTTCCCCTACAACGAGCAGTACTTC. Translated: CASSFPYNEQYF.

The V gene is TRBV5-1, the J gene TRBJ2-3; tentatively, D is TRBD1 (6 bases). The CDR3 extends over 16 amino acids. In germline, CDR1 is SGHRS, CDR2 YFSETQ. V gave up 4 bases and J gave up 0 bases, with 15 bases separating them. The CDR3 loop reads CASSLRTVSSTDTQYF. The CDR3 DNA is TGCGCCAGCAGCCTAAGGACAGTTTCTAGCACAGATACGCAGTATTTT.

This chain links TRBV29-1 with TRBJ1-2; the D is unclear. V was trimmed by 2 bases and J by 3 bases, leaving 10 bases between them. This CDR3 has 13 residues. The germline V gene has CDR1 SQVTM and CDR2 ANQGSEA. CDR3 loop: CSVERGADYGYTF. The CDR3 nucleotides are TGCAGCGTTGAAAGAGGAGCGGACTATGGCTACACCTTC. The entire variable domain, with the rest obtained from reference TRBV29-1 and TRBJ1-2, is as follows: SAVISQKPSRDICQRGTSLTIQCQVDSQVTMMFWYRQQPGQSLTLIATANQGSEATYESGFVIDKFPISRPNLTFSTLTVSNMSPEDSSIYLCSVERGADYGYTFGSGTRLTVV.

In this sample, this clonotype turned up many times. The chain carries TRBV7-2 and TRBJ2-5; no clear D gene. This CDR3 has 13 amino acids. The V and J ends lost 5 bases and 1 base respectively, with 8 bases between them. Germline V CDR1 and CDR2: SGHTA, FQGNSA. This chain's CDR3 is CASSLTFQETQYF. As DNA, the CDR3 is TGTGCCAGCAGCCTGACATTCCAAGAGACCCAGTACTTC.

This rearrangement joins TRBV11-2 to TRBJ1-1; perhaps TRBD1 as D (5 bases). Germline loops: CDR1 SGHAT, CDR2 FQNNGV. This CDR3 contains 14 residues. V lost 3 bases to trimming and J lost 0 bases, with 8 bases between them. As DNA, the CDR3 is TGTGCCAGCAGCTTTGGGGCCTTGAACACTGAAGCTTTCTTT. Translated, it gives CASSFGALNTEAFF.

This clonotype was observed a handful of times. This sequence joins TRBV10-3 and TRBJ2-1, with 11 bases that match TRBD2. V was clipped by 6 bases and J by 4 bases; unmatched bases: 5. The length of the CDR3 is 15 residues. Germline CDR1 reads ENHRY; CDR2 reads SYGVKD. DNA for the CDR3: TGTGCCATCAGCCAGACTAGCGGGGCTTACAATGAGCAGTTCTTC. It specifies CAISQTSGAYNEQFF.

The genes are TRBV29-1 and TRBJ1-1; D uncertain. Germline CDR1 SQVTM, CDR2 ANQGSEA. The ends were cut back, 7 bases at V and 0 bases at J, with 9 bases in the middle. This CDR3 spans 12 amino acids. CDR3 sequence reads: CSADLMNTEAFF. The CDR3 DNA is TGCAGCGCTGATCTCATGAACACTGAAGCTTTCTTT.

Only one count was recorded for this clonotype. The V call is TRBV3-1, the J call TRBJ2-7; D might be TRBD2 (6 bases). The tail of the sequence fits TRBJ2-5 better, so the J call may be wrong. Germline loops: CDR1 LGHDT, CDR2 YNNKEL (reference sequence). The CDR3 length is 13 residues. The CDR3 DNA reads TGTGCCAGCAGACCTAGCGTAGAAGAGACCCAGTACTTC. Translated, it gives CASRPSVEETQYF.

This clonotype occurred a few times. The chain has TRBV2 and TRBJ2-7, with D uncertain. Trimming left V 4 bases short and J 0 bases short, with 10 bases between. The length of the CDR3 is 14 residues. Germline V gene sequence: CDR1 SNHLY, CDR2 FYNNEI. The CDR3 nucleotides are TGTGCCAGCAGTGCGTCCCGGTCCTCCTACGAGCAGTACTTC. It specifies CASSASRSSYEQYF.

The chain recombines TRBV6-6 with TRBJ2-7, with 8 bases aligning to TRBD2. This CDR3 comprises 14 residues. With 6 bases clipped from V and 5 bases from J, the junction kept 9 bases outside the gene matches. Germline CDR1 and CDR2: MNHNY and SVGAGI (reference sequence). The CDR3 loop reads CASSPTGGAHEQYF. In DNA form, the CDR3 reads TGTGCCAGCAGCCCCACCGGGGGGGCCCACGAGCAGTACTTC.

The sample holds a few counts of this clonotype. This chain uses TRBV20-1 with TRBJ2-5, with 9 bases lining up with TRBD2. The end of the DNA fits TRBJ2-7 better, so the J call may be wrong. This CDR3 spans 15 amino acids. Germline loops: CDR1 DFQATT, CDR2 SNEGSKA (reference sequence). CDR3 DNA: TGCAGTGCTATGAAGACTAGCGGCTTCTCCTACGAGCAGTACTTC. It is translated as CSAMKTSGFSYEQYF.

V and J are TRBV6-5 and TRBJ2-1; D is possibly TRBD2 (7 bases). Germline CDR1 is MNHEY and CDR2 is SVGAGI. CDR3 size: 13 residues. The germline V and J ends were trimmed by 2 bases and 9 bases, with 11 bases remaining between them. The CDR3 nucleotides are TGTGCCAGCAGTTACCGTGGGGGGGCTGAGCAGTTCTTC. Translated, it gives CASSYRGGAEQFF.

CDR3 sequence reads: CSTRLAGADTQYF. CDR3 nucleotides: TGCAGCACCAGACTAGCGGGAGCAGATACGCAGTATTTT. The chain joins TRBV29-1 to TRBJ2-3; 12 bases are a match to TRBD2. The J segment lost 4 bases and the V segment lost 8 bases, leaving 4 bases of the junction unmatched. The germline CDR1 and CDR2 sequences are SQVTM and ANQGSEA. The CDR3 has 13 residues.

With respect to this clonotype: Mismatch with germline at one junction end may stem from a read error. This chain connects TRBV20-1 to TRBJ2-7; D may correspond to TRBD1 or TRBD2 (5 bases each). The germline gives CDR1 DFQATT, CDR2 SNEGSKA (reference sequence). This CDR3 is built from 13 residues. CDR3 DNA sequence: TGCAGTGCTAGAGGACAGATAGACTACGAGAAGTACTTC. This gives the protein CSARGQIDYEKYF.